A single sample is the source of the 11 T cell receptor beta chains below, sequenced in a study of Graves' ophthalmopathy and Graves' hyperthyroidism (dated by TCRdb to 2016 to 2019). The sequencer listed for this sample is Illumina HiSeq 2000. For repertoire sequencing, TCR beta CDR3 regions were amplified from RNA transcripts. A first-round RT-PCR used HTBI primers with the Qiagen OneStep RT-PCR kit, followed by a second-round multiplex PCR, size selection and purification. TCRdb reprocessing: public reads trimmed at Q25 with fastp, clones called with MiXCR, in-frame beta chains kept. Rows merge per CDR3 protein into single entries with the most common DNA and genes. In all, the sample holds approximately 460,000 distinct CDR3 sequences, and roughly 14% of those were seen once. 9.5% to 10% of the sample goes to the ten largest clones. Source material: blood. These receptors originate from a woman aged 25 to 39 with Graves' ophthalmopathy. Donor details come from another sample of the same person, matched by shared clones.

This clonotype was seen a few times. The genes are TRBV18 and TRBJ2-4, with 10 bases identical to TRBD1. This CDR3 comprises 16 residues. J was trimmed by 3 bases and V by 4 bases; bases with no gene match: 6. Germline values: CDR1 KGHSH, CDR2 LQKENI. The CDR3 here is CASSHDRGRDKNIQYF. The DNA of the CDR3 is TGTGCCAGCTCACACGACAGGGGGCGAGACAAAAACATTCAGTACTTC. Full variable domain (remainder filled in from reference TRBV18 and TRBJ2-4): NAGVMQNPRHLVRRRGQEARLRCSPMKGHSHVYWYRQLPEEGLKFMVYLQKENIIDESGMPKERFSAEFPKEGPSILRIQQVVRGDSAAYFCASSHDRGRDKNIQYFGAGTRLSVL.

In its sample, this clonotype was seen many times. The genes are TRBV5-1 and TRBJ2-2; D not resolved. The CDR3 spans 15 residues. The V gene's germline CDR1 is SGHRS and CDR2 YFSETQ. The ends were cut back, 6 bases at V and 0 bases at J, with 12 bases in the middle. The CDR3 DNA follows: TGCGCCAGCACCTCGGGCAGAGCGAACACCGGGGAGCTGTTTTTT. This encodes CASTSGRANTGELFF.

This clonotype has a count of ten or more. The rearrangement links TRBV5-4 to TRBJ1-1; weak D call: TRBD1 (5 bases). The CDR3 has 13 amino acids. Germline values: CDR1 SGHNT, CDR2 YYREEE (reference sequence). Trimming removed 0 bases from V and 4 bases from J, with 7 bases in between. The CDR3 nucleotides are TGTGCCAGCAGCTTGGGACAGACCACTGAAGCTTTCTTT. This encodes CASSLGQTTEAFF.

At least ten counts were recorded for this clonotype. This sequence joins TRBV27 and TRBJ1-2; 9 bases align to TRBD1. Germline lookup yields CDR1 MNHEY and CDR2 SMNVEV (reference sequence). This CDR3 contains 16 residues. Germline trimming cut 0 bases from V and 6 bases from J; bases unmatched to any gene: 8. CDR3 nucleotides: TGTGCCAGCAGTTTATCGAGAACAGGGGGCCCCCATGGCTACACCTTC. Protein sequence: CASSLSRTGGPHGYTF.

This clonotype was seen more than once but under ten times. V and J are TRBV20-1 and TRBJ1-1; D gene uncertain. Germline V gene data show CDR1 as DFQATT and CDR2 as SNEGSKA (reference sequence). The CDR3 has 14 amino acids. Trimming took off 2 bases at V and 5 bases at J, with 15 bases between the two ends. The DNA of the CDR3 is TGCAGTGCTAGACACGTTGGGGTATGGACTGAAGCTTTCTTT. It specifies CSARHVGVWTEAFF.

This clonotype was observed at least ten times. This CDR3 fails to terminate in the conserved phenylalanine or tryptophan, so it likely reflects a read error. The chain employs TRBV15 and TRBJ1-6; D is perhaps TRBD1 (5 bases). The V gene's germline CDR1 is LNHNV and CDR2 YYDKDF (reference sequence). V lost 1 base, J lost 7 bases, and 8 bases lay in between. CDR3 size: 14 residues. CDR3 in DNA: TGTGCCACCAGCAGAGCAGGGACGAATTCACCCCTCCACTCT. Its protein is CATSRAGTNSPLHS.

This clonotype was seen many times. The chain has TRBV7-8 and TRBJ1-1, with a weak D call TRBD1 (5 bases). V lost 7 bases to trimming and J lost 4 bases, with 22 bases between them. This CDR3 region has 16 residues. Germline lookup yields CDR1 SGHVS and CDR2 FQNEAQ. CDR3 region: CASTPSTRVGSTEAFF. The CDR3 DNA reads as TGTGCCAGCACCCCCTCGACCAGGGTCGGTAGCACTGAAGCTTTCTTT. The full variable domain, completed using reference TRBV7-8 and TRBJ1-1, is GAGVSQSPRYKVAKRGQDVALRCDPISGHVSLFWYQQALGQGPEFLTYFQNEAQLDKSGLPSDRFFAERPEGSVSTLKIQRTQQEDSAVYLCASTPSTRVGSTEAFFGQGTRLTVV.

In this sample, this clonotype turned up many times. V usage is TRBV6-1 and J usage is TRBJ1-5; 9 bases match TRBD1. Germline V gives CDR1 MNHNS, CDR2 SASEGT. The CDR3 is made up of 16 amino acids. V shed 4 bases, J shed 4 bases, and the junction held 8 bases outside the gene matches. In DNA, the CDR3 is TGTGCCAGCAGTGCTACCACCGGACAGGGGAATCAGCCCCAGCATTTT. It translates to CASSATTGQGNQPQHF.

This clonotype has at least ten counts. The CDR3 loop reads CASSFSRFEYEQYF. CDR3 in DNA: TGTGCCAGCAGTTTCTCCAGGTTTGAGTACGAGCAGTACTTC. The chain carries TRBV12-3 or TRBV12-4 and TRBJ2-7; D gene uncertain. This CDR3 has 14 residues. Trimming cost V 3 bases and J 4 bases, with 13 bases left between them.

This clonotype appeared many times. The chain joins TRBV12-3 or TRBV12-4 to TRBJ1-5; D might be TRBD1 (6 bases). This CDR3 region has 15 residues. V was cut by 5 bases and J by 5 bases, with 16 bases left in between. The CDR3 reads CASSDRRGEYQPQHF. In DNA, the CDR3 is TGTGCCAGCAGTGACCGTAGGGGGGAATATCAGCCCCAGCATTTT.

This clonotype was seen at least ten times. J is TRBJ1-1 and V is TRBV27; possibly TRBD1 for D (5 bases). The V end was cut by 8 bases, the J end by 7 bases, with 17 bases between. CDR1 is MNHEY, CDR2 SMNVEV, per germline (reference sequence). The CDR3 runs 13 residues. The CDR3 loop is CASGTGPVVEAFF. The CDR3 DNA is TGTGCCAGCGGGACGGGACCTGTGGTTGAAGCTTTCTTT.